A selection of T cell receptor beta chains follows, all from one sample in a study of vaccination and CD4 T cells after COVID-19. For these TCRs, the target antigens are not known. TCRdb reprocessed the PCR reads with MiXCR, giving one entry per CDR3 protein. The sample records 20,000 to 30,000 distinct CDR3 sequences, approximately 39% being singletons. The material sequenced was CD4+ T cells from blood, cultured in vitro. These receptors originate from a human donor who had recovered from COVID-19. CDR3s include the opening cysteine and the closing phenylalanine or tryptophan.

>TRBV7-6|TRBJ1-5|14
CASSLASGSQPQHF
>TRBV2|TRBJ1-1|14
CASSDVGAGVEAFF
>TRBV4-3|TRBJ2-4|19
CASSQDRTGALLAKNIQYF
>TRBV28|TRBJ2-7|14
CASSLWAEAYEQYF
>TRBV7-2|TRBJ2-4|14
CASSLTSGRNIQYF
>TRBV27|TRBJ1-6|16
CASSPMDSLSNSPLHF
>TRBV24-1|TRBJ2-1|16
CATSDDRGTNYNEQFF
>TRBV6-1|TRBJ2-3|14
CASRPGRVGNTQYF
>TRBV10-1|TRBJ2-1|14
CASSVDGSFHEQFF
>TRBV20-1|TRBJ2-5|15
CSARDPGTGKETQYF
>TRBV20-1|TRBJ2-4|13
CSASHGSKNIQYF
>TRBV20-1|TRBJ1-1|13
CSVIGAVNTEAFF
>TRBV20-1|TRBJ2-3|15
CSAQAGTGSTDTQYF
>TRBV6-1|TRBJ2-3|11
CASIRGDTQYF
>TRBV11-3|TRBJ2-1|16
CASSFRLAGENNEQFF
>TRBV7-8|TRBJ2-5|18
CASSSTTGTGRGQETQYF
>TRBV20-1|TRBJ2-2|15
CSARPGGMRTGELFF
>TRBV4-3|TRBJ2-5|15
CASSHGQGYRETQYF